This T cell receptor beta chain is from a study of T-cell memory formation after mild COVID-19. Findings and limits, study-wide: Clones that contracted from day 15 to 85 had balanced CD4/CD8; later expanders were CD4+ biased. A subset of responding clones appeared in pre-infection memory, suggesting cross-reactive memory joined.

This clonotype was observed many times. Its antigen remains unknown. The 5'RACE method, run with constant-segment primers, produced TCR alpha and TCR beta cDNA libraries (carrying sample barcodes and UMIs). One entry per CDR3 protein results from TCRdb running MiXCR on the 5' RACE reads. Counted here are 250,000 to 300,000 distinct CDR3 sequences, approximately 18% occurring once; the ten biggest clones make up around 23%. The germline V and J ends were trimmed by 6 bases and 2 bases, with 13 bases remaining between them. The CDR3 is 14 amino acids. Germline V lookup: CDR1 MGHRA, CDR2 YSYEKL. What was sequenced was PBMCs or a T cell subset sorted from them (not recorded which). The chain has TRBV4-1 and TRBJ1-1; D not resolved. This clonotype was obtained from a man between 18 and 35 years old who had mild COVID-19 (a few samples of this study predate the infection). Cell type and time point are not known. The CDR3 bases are TGCGCCAGCAGGAGCCTCACACGCAACACTGAAGCTTTCTTT. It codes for CASRSLTRNTEAFF.